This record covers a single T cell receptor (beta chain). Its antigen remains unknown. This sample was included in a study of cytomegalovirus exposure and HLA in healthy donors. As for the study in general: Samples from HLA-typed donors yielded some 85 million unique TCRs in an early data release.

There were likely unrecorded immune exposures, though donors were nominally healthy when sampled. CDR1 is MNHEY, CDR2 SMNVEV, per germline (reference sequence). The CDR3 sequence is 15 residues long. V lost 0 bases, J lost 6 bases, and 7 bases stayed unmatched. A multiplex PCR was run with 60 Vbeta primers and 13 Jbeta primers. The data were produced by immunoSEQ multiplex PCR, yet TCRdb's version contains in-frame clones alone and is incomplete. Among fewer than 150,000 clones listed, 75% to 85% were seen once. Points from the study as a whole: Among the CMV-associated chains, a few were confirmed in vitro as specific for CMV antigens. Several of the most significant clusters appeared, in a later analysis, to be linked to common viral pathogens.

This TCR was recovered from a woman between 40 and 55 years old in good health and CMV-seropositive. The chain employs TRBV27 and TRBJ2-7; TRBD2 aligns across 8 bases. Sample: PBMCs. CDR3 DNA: TGTGCCAGCAGTTTATCGGGCGGGAGGTATAGCGAGCAGTACTTC. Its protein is CASSLSGGRYSEQYF.